A single sample is the source of the 20 T cell receptor beta chains below, sequenced in a study of CD8 T cells in ankylosing spondylitis. TCRdb re-called the 5' RACE reads with MiXCR, one entry per CDR3 protein. The sample carries roughly 100,000 distinct CDR3 sequences, about 8.6% recorded once. Source material: blood, either unsorted or a sorted T cell fraction (not recorded which). Receptors originate from a male donor with ankylosing spondylitis or in good health (not recorded which).

This sequence joins TRBV19 and TRBJ2-1, with TRBD1 identical over 7 bases. The CDR3 extends over 14 amino acids. V dropped 2 bases and J dropped 7; count of bases not matched to a gene: 5. Germline lookup yields CDR1 LNHDA and CDR2 SQIVND (reference sequence). The CDR3 region has the DNA TGTGCCAGTAGTATACGCAGGGGGTTGAATGAGCAGTTCTTC. Translation gives CASSIRRGLNEQFF.

The table lists this clonotype with many counts. This chain links TRBV7-8 with TRBJ2-5; 7 nucleotides line up with TRBD2. The CDR3 is 16 residues long. V trimming: 5 bases; J trimming: 1 base; junction bases outside the gene matches: 10. Per the germline V gene, CDR1 is SGHVS and CDR2 is FQNEAQ. CDR3 protein: CASSPGGTVGQETQYF. The CDR3 DNA sequence: TGTGCCAGCAGCCCCGGGGGGACGGTGGGCCAAGAGACCCAGTACTTC.

The rearrangement uses TRBV14 and TRBJ1-2, with 7 bases matching TRBD1. The CDR3 spans 16 residues. CDR1 and CDR2 from the germline V gene are SGHDN and FVKESK. J lost 3 bases, V lost 0 bases, and 7 bases had no gene match. The CDR3 here is CASSQDKTGFHYGYTF. For the CDR3, the DNA is TGTGCCAGCAGCCAAGATAAGACAGGGTTTCACTATGGCTACACCTTC.

This clonotype has a handful of counts. The chain carries TRBV18 and TRBJ2-1, with 8 bases fitting TRBD1. From germline, CDR1 is KGHSH and CDR2 LQKENI. CDR3 length equals 12 residues. V was clipped by 4 bases and J by 7 bases; unmatched bases: 0. CDR3 bases: TGTGCCAGCTCACGACAGGGGAATGAGCAGTTCTTC. Its translation is CASSRQGNEQFF. The whole variable domain, filled in from reference TRBV18 and TRBJ2-1, reads NAGVMQNPRHLVRRRGQEARLRCSPMKGHSHVYWYRQLPEEGLKFMVYLQKENIIDESGMPKERFSAEFPKEGPSILRIQQVVRGDSAAYFCASSRQGNEQFFGPGTRLTVL.

This clonotype was counted at least ten times. V is TRBV7-2 and J is TRBJ2-7; D might be TRBD2 (6 bases). The germline V and J ends were trimmed by 0 bases and 6 bases, with 9 bases remaining between them. The length of the CDR3 is 13 residues. The germline V gene encodes CDR1 SGHTA and CDR2 FQGNSA. CDR3 loop: CASSLATGSEQYF. CDR3 nucleotide sequence: TGTGCCAGCAGCTTAGCAACCGGGAGCGAGCAGTACTTC.

This clonotype showed up many times. One end of the junction fails to match germline, which may point to a read error. The gene calls are TRBV7-9 and TRBJ2-1; either TRBD1 or TRBD2 may supply D (5 bases each). This CDR3 spans 20 amino acids. Germline CDR1 SEHNR, CDR2 FQNEAQ (reference sequence). The chain's CDR3 is CVSSSDPGRSSEASYNEQFF. CDR3 sequence (DNA): TGTGTCAGCAGCTCTGATCCGGGACGAAGCTCAGAAGCCAGTTACAATGAGCAGTTCTTC.

This clonotype came up a few times. The chain joins TRBV3-1 to TRBJ1-1; 7 bases map to TRBD1. Germline values: CDR1 LGHDT, CDR2 YNNKEL (reference sequence). Trimming took 1 base from V and 1 from J; bases not matched to a gene: 0. This CDR3 is built from 14 residues. The CDR3 is CASSQGTGNTEAFF. The CDR3 region has the DNA TGTGCCAGCAGCCAAGGGACAGGGAACACTGAAGCTTTCTTT. The variable domain in full, with the rest retrieved from reference TRBV3-1 and TRBJ1-1, is DTAVSQTPKYLVTQMGNDKSIKCEQNLGHDTMYWYKQDSKKFLKIMFSYNNKELIINETVPNRFSPKSPDKAHLNLHINSLELGDSAVYFCASSQGTGNTEAFFGQGTRLTVV.

This clonotype occurred a few times. One end of the junction does not line up with germline, which may come from a read error. V and J are TRBV3-1 and TRBJ2-1; tentative D call: TRBD2 (6 bases). CDR3 length: 17 residues. Looked up from germline, CDR1 is LGHDT and CDR2 is YNNKEL (reference sequence). The CDR3 spells CASCQGVYGSSYNEQFF. The DNA for the CDR3 is TGTGCCAGCTGCCAAGGAGTGTACGGGAGCTCCTACAATGAGCAGTTCTTC.

There are many counts of this clonotype. The chain joins TRBV2 to TRBJ1-1, with a possible D match to TRBD1 (5 bases). Germline loops: CDR1 SNHLY, CDR2 FYNNEI. V was trimmed by 5 bases and J by 1 base, leaving 11 bases between them. The CDR3 is 14 amino acids. This CDR3 reads CASSRDRQNTEAFF. In DNA, the CDR3 is TGTGCCAGCAGTAGAGACAGACAGAACACTGAAGCTTTCTTT.

This clonotype has only a few counts. This clone may be a read error of a much larger clone one base away. This chain connects TRBV20-1 to TRBJ2-7; D is ambiguous. Trimming stripped 4 bases from V and 1 base from J, with 8 bases between. The CDR3 is 12 amino acids. Germline V gene sequence: CDR1 DFQATT, CDR2 SNEGSKA (reference sequence). CDR3 sequence: CSAKSGSYEQYF. As DNA, the CDR3 is TGCAGTGCTAAGTCAGGTTCCTACGAGCAGTACTTC.

In its sample, this clonotype was seen a few times. This chain joins TRBV5-6 and TRBJ1-1; a weak D match, TRBD1 (5 bases). Germline CDR1 reads SGHDT; CDR2 reads YYEEEE. Trimming shortened V by 3 bases and J by 9 bases, and 15 bases separated the two germline ends. This CDR3 comprises 13 residues. The CDR3 nucleotides are TGTGCCAGCAGCTCCGGGCAGGGCCATAAAGCTTTCTTT. Its protein product is CASSSGQGHKAFF.

This clonotype was recorded at least ten times. The rearrangement joins TRBV20-1 to TRBJ2-7, with TRBD2 matching 7 bases. The CDR3 is 14 amino acids. J was trimmed by 0 bases and V by 6 bases; bases with no gene match: 8. Germline CDR1 and CDR2: DFQATT and SNEGSKA (reference sequence). The CDR3 region is CSAKGREYSYEQYF. In DNA form, the CDR3 reads TGCAGTGCGAAGGGGCGGGAGTACTCCTACGAGCAGTACTTC.

This clonotype was detected many times. This sequence joins TRBV7-9 and TRBJ1-1; TRBD1 might be the D (5 bases). The V end was cut by 1 base, the J end by 4 bases, with 7 bases between. CDR1 is SEHNR, CDR2 FQNEAQ, per germline (reference sequence). The CDR3 contains 13 residues. The CDR3 is CASSLGGGTEAFF. DNA of the CDR3: TGTGCCAGCAGCTTAGGGGGGGGCACTGAAGCTTTCTTT.

This clonotype has a count of ten or more. CDR3 amino acids: CSLRDRFSNQPQHF. The CDR3 bases are TGCAGCCTTAGGGACAGATTTAGCAATCAGCCCCAGCATTTT. The chain couples TRBV29-1 to TRBJ1-5, with 7 bases fitting TRBD1. The V gene end was trimmed by 8 bases and the J gene end by 0 bases; junction bases not matched to a gene: 7. The CDR3 is 14 amino acids. Germline lookup yields CDR1 SQVTM and CDR2 ANQGSEA.

Only a few counts were recorded for this clonotype. The chain joins TRBV7-6 to TRBJ2-5, with D unclear. The CDR3 contains 14 residues. V was trimmed by 5 bases and J by 5 bases, leaving 15 bases between them. Per germline, CDR1 SGHVS and CDR2 FNYEAQ. Here the CDR3 reads CASSPGSNGETQYF. In DNA, the CDR3 is TGTGCCAGCAGCCCCGGAAGCAATGGGGAGACCCAGTACTTC.

This clonotype was picked up many times. The chain combines TRBV7-2 with TRBJ1-6; TRBD1 matches at 9 bases. Germline V CDR1 and CDR2: SGHTA, FQGNSA. V lost 5 bases to trimming and J lost 7 bases; unmatched junction nucleotides: 6. The CDR3 is made up of 15 amino acids. The CDR3 DNA reads TGTGCCAGCAGCACCATCGGACAGGGGAATTCACCCCTCCACTTT. Its protein is CASSTIGQGNSPLHF.

This clonotype was picked up many times. The chain links TRBV2 to TRBJ1-1; weak D call: TRBD1 (5 bases). Germline assignment: CDR1 SNHLY and CDR2 FYNNEI. The CDR3 is 14 residues long. V lost 7 bases and J lost 5, with 17 bases in between. This CDR3 reads CASTDRGAGTEAFF. Written as DNA, the CDR3 is TGTGCCAGCACCGACCGGGGCGCGGGGACTGAAGCTTTCTTT.

On this clonotype: This may arise from a read error, as a much more abundant clone is one base away. The chain couples TRBV11-1 to TRBJ2-1, with 10 bases fitting TRBD2. Germline CDR1 reads SGHAT; CDR2 reads FQDESV (reference sequence). This CDR3 has 20 amino acids. V lost 6 bases, J lost 1 base, and 18 bases stayed unmatched. CDR3 DNA sequence: TGTGCCAGCAGTCCTATCGCTGCTAGCGGGAGCATCAGATCCTACAATGAGCAGTTCTTC. It codes for CASSPIAASGSIRSYNEQFF.

This clonotype was observed at least ten times. The J gene is TRBJ2-5, the V gene TRBV7-6; no clear D gene. CDR1 is SGHVS and CDR2 is FNYEAQ in the germline V gene. This CDR3 has 13 amino acids. The ends were cut back, 5 bases at V and 0 bases at J, with 7 bases in the middle. The CDR3 nucleotides are TGTGCCAGCAGCCGCCGGTACCAAGAGACCCAGTACTTC. This codes for CASSRRYQETQYF.

In this sample, this clonotype turned up many times. The CDR3 protein is CSARQAGYGYTF. CDR3 sequence (DNA): TGCAGTGCTAGACAGGCCGGCTATGGCTACACCTTC. This chain connects TRBV20-1 to TRBJ1-2; no reliable D call. This CDR3 spans 12 amino acids. Trimming cost V 2 bases and J 4 bases, with 8 bases left between them. Germline CDR1 DFQATT, CDR2 SNEGSKA (reference sequence).